A selection of T cell receptor beta chains follows, all from one sample in a study of blood T cell repertoires in COVID-19. The method was immunoSEQ multiplex PCR; TCRdb's version includes in-frame clones alone and lacks a portion of them. Found here are roughly 250,000 clones, around 90% of them singletons; the top ten hold just under 6.5%. The sample comprised PBMCs or T cells enriched from blood (not recorded which). The receptors were gathered from a woman younger than 45 with acute COVID-19. Each CDR3 is given with its conserved first and last residue. The order of the fields is J gene, V gene, CDR3 protein.

>TRBJ2-3|TRBV7-2
CASSHRGPSPDTQYF
>TRBJ1-3|TRBV5-6
CASSLNLAGMVTDTIYF
>TRBJ1-5|TRBV10-3
CAISELAAAQPQHF
>TRBJ1-3|TRBV19
CASSIEGRDRGLSGNTIYF
>TRBJ1-2|TRBV28
CASSLYEVNYGYTF
>TRBJ2-1|TRBV27
CASSTSNEQFF
>TRBJ2-1|TRBV28
CASSLSGDYNEQFF
>TRBJ2-3|TRBV28
CASSFNSRVDTQYF
>TRBJ1-5|TRBV7-2
CASSPNVGPGWPQHF
>TRBJ1-4|TRBV2
CASSESDQGWEKLFF
>TRBJ1-1|TRBV7-9
CASSPRQGMGTEAFF
>TRBJ2-7|TRBV11-2
CASSQPLDSRGQYF
>TRBJ2-7|TRBV6-5
CASGGDPYEQYF
>TRBJ1-5|TRBV10-3
CATRAGVYGQPQHF
>TRBJ1-5|TRBV11-2
CASSPGTGFNQPQHF
>TRBJ1-1|TRBV7-7
CASSSDRNTEAFF
>TRBJ2-7|TRBV19
CASSTGSGQGANEQYF
>TRBJ2-2|TRBV5-1
CASSLPQGNTGELFF
>TRBJ2-1|TRBV28
CASSLVTSGSYNEQFF
>TRBJ1-1|TRBV12-5
CASGSDSGEAFF
>TRBJ2-5|TRBV30
CAWSVGGGLRETQYF
>TRBJ1-4|TRBV2
CARKGMTGANEKLFF
>TRBJ2-4|TRBV2
CASSDSYVKNIQYF
>TRBJ1-2|TRBV5-6
CASSLEGALYGYTF
>TRBJ1-1|TRBV19
CASSTLGNRGRTEAFF
>TRBJ1-5|TRBV12-3/TRBV12-4
CASRNSDQPQHF
>TRBJ2-2|TRBV19
CASSIGLAGVEPGELFF
>TRBJ1-5|TRBV30
CAWSWGGHSNQPQHF
>TRBJ1-1|TRBV9
CASSVVGANTEAFF
>TRBJ1-1|TRBV2
CASSEGGNTEAFF
>TRBJ2-1|TRBV15
CATSGPPTGGSNEQFF
>TRBJ1-1|TRBV6-5
CASRRGQGFTEAFF
>TRBJ2-7|TRBV15
CATSPPPGTPSYEQYF
>TRBJ2-7|TRBV27
CASSLSFEAPYEQYF
>TRBJ1-4|TRBV6-5
CASNKDRNYEKLFF
>TRBJ1-2|TRBV18
CASSPKSREGYTF
>TRBJ2-1|TRBV3-1/TRBV3-2
CASSQDPGTSGLNEQFF
>TRBJ2-5|TRBV4-1
CASSQGTGPQETQYF
>TRBJ1-1|TRBV19
CASSKGFSTEAFF
>TRBJ2-5|TRBV10-3
CAISESGSGGGETQYF
>TRBJ1-5|TRBV28
CATGDRTGGDRHSNQPQHF
>TRBJ1-1|TRBV3-1/TRBV3-2
CASSRSGTSIEAFF
>TRBJ2-2|TRBV28
CASSLVTGGNAGELFF
>TRBJ1-5|TRBV2
CASSEAGGWSNQPQHF
>TRBJ2-3|TRBV15
CATSGPGTSGTSTDTQYF
>TRBJ1-1|TRBV18
CASSPPGTAYTNTEAFF
>TRBJ2-1|TRBV7-9
CASSFAGPNEQFF
>TRBJ2-1|TRBV3-1/TRBV3-2
CASRETASYNEQFF
>TRBJ2-1|TRBV6-5
CASLSPLTGKNEQFF
>TRBJ2-7|TRBV11-2
CASSFTGLSSYEQYF
>TRBJ2-1|TRBV13
CASSLYGRGNEQFF
>TRBJ2-1|TRBV5-6
CASSFPSQTGEQFF
>TRBJ2-1|TRBV27
CASSLIPGDQFF
>TRBJ2-3|TRBV11-2
CASSQRTGGPGTQYF
>TRBJ1-1|TRBV11-2
CASSIGGVNTEAFF
>TRBJ2-1|TRBV29-1
CSVLAAGGGWIPSYNEQFF
>TRBJ1-1|TRBV28
CASSSMAAGRGVTEAFF
>TRBJ1-2|TRBV2
CASSSALTGPLTGGYTF
>TRBJ2-7|TRBV7-8
CASSFLTSGSSYEQYF